This TCR beta chain was found in a study of OX40 agonist ivuxolimab in advanced cancers. Here immunoSEQ multiplex PCR was the method, and the copy in TCRdb shows in-frame clones only, minus some. Here the sample spans roughly 69,000 clones, about 89% being singletons. Source: CD4+ or CD8+ T cells sorted from blood, taken in a trial of the OX40 agonist ivuxolimab. The sequence came from an adult with an advanced solid tumor such as melanoma, head and neck, liver or kidney cancer.

The CDR3 nucleotides read TGCGCCAGCAGCCCAGGGCTTTATAGCAATCAGCCCCAGCATTTT. Translated, it gives CASSPGLYSNQPQHF. The rearrangement joins TRBV5-1 to TRBJ1-5, with D possibly being TRBD1 (5 bases). V dropped 4 bases and J dropped 0 bases, with 11 bases sitting between them. Germline V gene lookup returns CDR1 SGHRS and CDR2 YFSETQ. This CDR3 contains 15 residues.